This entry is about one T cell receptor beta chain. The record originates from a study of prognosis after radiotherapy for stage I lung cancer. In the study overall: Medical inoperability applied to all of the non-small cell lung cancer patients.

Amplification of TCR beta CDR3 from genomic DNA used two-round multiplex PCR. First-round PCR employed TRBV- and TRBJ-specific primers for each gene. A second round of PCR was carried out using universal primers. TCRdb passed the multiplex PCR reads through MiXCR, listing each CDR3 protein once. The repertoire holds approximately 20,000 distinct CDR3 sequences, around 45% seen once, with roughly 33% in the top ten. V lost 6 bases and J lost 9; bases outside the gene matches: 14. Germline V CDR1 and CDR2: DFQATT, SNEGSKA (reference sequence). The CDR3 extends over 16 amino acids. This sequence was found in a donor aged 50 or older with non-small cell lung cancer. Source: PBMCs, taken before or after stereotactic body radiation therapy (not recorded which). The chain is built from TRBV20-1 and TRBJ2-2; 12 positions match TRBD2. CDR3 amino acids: CSAATSGSLSAWELFF. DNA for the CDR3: TGCAGTGCAGCGACTAGCGGGAGTCTCTCGGCCTGGGAGCTGTTTTTT.